This TCR beta chain appears in the sequencing data of a study of T cell responses to AZD1222 COVID-19 vaccine. Using immunoSEQ multiplex PCR, the repertoire was profiled, and TCRdb retains in-frame clones only, with some absent. The table records 98,000 or so clones, around 84% of them present only once. Germline CDR1 reads SGHTA; CDR2 reads FQGNSA. J gave up 6 bases and V 4 bases, and 6 bases lay outside the gene matches. CDR3 length: 14 amino acids. The sequencing here drew on peripheral blood, taken on day 0 of AZD1222 vaccination. This receptor was taken from an adult in good health. The rearrangement joins TRBV7-2 to TRBJ2-7; 10 bases match TRBD1. Here the CDR3 DNA reads TGTGCCAGCAGCTCTAGACAGGGGGCTATCGAGCAGTACTTC. Its protein product is CASSSRQGAIEQYF. Drawing the rest from reference TRBV7-2 and TRBJ2-7, the complete variable domain is GAGVSQSPSNKVTEKGKDVELRCDPISGHTALYWYRQSLGQGLEFLIYFQGNSAPDKSGLPSDRFSAERTGGSVSTLTIQRTQQEDSAVYLCASSSRQGAIEQYFGPGTRLTVT.